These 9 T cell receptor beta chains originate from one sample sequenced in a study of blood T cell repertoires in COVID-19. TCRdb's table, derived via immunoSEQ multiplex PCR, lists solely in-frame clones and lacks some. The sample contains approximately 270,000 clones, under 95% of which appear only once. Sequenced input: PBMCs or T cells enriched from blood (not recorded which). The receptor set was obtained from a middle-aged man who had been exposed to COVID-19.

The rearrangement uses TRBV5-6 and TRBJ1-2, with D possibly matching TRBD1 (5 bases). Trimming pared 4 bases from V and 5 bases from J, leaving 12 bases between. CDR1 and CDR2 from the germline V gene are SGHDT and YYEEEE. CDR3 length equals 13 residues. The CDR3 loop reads CASSRRDRYGYTF. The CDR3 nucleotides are TGTGCCAGCAGCCGTCGAGACAGATATGGCTACACCTTC.

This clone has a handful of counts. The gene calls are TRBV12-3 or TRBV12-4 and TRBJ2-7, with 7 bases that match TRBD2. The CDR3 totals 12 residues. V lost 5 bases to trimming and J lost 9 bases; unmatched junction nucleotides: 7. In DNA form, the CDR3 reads TGTGCCAGCAGTGATGCGGGAGATCGGCAGTACTTC. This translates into CASSDAGDRQYF.

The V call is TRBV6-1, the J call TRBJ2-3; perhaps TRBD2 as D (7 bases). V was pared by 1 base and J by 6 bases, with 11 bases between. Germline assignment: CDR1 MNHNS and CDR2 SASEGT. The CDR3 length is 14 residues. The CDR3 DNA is TGTGCCAGCAGTGAAGGGACTAGGGGGGATACGCAGTATTTT. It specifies CASSEGTRGDTQYF.

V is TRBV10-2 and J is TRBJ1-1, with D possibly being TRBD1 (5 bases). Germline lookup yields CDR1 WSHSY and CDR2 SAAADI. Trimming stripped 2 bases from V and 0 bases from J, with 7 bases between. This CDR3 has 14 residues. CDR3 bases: TGCGCCAGCAGTGAGGACAGCTTGAACACTGAAGCTTTCTTT. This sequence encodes CASSEDSLNTEAFF.

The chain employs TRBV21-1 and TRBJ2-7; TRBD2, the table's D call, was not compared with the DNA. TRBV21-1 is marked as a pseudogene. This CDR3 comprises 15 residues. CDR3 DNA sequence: TGTGCCAGCAGCAAAAGGGAGGGAGGGGGCTACGAGCAGTACTTC. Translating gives CASSKREGGGYEQYF.

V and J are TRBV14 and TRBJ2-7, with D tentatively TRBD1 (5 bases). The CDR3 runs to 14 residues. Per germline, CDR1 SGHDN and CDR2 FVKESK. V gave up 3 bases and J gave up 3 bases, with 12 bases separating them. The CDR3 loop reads CASSHLTANYEQYF. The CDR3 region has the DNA TGTGCCAGCAGCCACCTGACAGCCAACTACGAGCAGTACTTC. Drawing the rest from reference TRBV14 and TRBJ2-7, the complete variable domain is EAGVTQFPSHSVIEKGQTVTLRCDPISGHDNLYWYRRVMGKEIKFLLHFVKESKQDESGMPNNRFLAERTGGTYSTLKVQPAELEDSGVYFCASSHLTANYEQYFGPGTRLTVT.

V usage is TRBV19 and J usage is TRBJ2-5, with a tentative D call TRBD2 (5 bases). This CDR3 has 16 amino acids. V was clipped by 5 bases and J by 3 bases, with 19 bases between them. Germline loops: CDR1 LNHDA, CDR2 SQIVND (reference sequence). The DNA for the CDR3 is TGTGCCAGTAGTCCGAGAATAACTAGAACCGAAGAGACCCAGTACTTC. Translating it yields CASSPRITRTEETQYF.

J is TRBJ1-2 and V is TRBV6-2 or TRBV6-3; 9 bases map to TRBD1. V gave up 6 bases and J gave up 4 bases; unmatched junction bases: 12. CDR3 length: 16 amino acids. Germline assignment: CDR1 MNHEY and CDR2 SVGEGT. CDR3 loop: CASSRTQGAYGYGYTF. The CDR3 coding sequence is TGTGCCAGCAGCCGTACACAGGGGGCATATGGCTATGGCTACACCTTC.

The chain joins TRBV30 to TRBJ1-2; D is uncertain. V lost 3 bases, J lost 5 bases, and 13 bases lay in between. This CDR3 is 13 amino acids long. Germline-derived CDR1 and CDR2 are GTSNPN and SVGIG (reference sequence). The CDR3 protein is CAWSISQDYGYTF. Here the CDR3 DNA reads TGTGCCTGGAGCATCAGCCAGGATTATGGCTACACCTTC.